The clone carrying this TCR beta chain showed up just a few times. Data came from immunoSEQ multiplex PCR; TCRdb stores just in-frame clones and leaves some out. The repertoire has roughly 320,000 clones, 85% of them found once; the top ten carry 2.1%. Treatment of the sample: 19 received Ad26.COV2.S at low or high dose, single or two shots; five or six received placebo; per-sample allocation not given. Sampling was performed 63 days after the first vaccine or placebo injection. These data belong to a study of Ad26.COV2.S vaccination and SARS-CoV-2 variants. The V gene end was trimmed by 6 bases and the J gene end by 0 bases; junction bases not matched to a gene: 2. The CDR3 extends over 14 amino acids. Germline CDR1 and CDR2: LNHNV and YYDKDF (reference sequence).

This clonotype was obtained from a person aged 18-60 years who received the Ad26.COV2.S COVID-19 vaccine or a placebo. Source: peripheral blood, taken in a trial of Ad26.COV2.S vaccine versus placebo. The V call is TRBV15, the J call TRBJ2-7; TRBD1 aligns across 10 bases. CDR3 DNA: TGTGCCACCAGAAGGGACAGGGGCTCCTACGAGCAGTACTTC. It translates to CATRRDRGSYEQYF.